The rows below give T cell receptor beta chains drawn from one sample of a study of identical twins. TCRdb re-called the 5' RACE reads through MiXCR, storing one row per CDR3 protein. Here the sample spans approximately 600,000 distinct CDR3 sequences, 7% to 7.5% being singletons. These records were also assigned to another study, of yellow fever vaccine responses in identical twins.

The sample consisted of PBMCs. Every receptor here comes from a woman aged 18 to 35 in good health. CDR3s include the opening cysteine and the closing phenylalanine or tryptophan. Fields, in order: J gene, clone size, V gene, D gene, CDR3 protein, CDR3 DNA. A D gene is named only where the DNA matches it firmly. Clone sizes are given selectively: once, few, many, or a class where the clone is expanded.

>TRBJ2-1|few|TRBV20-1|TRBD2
CSARVAGGPGQFF
TGCAGTGCTAGAGTAGCGGGAGGGCCGGGGCAGTTCTTC
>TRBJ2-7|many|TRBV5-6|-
CASSLGSFDYEQYF
TGTGCCAGCAGCTTGGGGTCTTTTGACTACGAGCAGTACTTC
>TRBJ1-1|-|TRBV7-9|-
CASSLSRAKGDTEAFF
TGTGCCAGCAGCTTATCCCGGGCAAAAGGGGACACTGAAGCTTTCTTT
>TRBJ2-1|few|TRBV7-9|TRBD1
CASSVTGTGFNNEQFF
TGTGCCAGCAGCGTCACCGGGACAGGGTTCAACAATGAGCAGTTCTTC
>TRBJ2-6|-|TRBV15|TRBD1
CATSSIGTGHSSGANVLIF
TGTGCCACCAGCAGTATCGGGACAGGCCACAGCTCTGGGGCCAACGTCCTGATTTTC
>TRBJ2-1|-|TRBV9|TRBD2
CASARSGTSGRNEQFF
TGTGCCAGCGCCAGGTCCGGGACTAGCGGGAGAAACGAGCAGTTCTTC
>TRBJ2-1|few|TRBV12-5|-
CASGSPGTGGNEQFF
TGTGCTAGTGGTTCCCCCGGGACCGGGGGCAATGAGCAGTTCTTC
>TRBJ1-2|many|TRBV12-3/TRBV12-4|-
CASSFGRANYGYTF
TGTGCCAGCAGTTTCGGCAGGGCGAACTATGGCTACACCTTC
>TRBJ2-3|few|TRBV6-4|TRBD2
CASNPGRGWGDTQYF
TGTGCCAGCAACCCTGGGAGGGGCTGGGGAGATACGCAGTATTTT
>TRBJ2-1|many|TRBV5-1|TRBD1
CASSLEGRGNEQFF
TGCGCCAGCAGCTTGGAGGGCAGGGGGAATGAGCAGTTCTTC
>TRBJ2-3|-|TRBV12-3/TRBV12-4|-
CASSQWDRTDTQYF
TGTGCCAGCAGTCAATGGGACCGAACAGATACGCAGTATTTT